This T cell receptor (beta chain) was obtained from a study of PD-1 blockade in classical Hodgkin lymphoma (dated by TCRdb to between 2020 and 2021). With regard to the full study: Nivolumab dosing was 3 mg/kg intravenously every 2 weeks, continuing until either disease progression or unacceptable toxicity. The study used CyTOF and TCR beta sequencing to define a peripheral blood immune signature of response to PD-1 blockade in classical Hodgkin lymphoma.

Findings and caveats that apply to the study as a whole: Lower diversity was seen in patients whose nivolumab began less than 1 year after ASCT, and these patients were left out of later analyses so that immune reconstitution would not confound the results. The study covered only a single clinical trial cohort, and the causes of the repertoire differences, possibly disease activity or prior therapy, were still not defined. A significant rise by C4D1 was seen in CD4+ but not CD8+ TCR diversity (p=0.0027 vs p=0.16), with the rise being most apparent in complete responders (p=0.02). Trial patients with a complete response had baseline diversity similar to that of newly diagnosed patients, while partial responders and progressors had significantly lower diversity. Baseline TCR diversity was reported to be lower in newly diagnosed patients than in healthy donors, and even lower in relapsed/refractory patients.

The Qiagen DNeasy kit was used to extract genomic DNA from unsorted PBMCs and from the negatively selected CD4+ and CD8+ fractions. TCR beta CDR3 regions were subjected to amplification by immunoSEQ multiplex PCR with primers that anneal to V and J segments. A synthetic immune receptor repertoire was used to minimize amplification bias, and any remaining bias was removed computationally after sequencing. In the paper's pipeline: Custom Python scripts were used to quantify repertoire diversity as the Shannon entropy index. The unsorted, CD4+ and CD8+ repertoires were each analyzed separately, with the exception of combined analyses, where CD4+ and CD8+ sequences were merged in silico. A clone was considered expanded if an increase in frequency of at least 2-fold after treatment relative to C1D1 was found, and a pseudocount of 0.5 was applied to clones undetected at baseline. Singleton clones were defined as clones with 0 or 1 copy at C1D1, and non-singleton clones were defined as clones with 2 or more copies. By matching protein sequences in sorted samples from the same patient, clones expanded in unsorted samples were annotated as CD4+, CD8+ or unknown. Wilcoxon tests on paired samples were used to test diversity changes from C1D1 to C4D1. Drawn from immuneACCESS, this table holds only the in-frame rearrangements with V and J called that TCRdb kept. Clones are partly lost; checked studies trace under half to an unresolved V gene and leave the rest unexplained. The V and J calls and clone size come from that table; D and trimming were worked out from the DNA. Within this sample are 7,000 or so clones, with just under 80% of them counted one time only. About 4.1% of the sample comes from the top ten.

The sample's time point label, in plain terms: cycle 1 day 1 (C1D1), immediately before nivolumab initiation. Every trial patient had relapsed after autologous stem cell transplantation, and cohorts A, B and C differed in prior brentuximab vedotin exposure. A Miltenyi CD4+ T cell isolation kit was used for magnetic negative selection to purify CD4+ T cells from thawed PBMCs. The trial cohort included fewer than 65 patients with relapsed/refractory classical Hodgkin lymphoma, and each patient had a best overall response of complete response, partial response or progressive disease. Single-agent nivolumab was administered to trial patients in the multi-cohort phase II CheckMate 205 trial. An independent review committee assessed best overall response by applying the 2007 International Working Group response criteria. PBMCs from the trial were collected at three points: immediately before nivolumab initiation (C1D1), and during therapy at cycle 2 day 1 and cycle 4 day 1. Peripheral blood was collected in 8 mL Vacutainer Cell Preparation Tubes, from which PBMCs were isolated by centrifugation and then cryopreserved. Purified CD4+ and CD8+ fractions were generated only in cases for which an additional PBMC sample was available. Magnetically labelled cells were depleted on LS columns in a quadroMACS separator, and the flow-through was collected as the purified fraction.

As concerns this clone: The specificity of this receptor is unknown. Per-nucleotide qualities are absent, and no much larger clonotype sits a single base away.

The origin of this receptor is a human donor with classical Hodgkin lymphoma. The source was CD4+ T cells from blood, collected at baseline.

CDR3 reads: CAISAEGARTEAFF. The DNA is as follows: TGTGCCATCAGTGCGGAGGGGGCCAGGACTGAAGCTTTCTTT. This sequence uses TRBV10-3 and TRBJ1-1; a stretch of 7 junction bases matches TRBD1. Taken from the germline V gene, the CDR1 and CDR2 loops are ENHRY and SYGVKD. Counted from cysteine to phenylalanine, this CDR3 has 14 amino acids. The DNA shown is the 42-base CDR3, in frame from base 1. V lost 4 bases and J lost 5 bases, and the count of bases not matched to a germline gene is 7.